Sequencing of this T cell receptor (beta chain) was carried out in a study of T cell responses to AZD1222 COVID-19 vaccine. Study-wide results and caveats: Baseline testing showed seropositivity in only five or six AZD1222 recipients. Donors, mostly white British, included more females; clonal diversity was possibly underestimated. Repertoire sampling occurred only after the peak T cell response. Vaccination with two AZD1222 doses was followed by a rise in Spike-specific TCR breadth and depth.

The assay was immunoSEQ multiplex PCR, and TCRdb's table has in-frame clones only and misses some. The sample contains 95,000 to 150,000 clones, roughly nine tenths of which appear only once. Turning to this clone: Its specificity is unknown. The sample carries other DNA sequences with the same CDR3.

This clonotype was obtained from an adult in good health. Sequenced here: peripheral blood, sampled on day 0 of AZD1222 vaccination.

CDR3 protein: CASSSGLAVDTQYF. CDR3 DNA sequence: TGCGCCAGCAGCTCTGGACTAGCAGTAGATACGCAGTATTTT. The J gene is TRBJ2-3, the V gene TRBV5-1, with 8 positions matching TRBD2. The CDR3 contains 14 residues. The V segment lost 3 bases and the J segment 5 bases; nucleotides outside the gene matches: 5. The germline V gene encodes CDR1 SGHRS and CDR2 YFSETQ.